This T cell receptor (beta chain) appears in the sequencing data of a study of T cells in Graves' hyperthyroidism and ophthalmopathy. Authors of the study amplified TCR beta CDR3 regions from RNA transcripts. Using the HTBI primer set, a first-round RT-PCR was run on the TCR CDR3. Each CDR3 protein gets one entry after TCRdb re-called the multiplex PCR reads with MiXCR. Among about 52,000 distinct CDR3 sequences listed, 48% were seen once. The CDR3 consists of 16 residues. CDR1 is SGHVS, CDR2 FNYEAQ, per germline. Trimming at V came to 4 bases and at J to 1 base, leaving 2 bases not matched to a gene. As for this clonotype: Its antigen is not identified.

Findings and caveats of the study: Most clonotypes expanded in thyroid above 0.001 were likewise present in blood.

Based on clinical symptoms, serum thyroxine and TRAb, thyroid ultrasound and orbital computed tomography, diagnoses were reached. The specimen was blood. The chain combines TRBV7-6 with TRBJ2-3; 13 positions match TRBD2. The clonotype originates from a woman between 45 and 60 years old with Graves' ophthalmopathy. CDR3 coding DNA: TGTGCCAGCAGCTCCGGACTAGCGGGGGGCACAGATACGCAGTATTTT. This codes for CASSSGLAGGTDTQYF.